One and the same sample provided the 22 T cell receptor beta chains below, sequenced in a study of shared clonotypes between healthy human individuals. The table came from immunoSEQ multiplex PCR; TCRdb's copy has only in-frame clones and leaves some out. The sample holds fewer than 2.5 million clones, more than 85% seen once. Sample: naive CD4+ T cells from PBMCs. Subset defined: CD45RA+ positively selected. The receptors were sampled from a man aged 18-30 years in good health. Some clones in this sample may be carry-over from other donors' samples.

The gene calls are TRBV28 and TRBJ2-3; D gene unclear. V was trimmed by 7 bases and J by 2 bases, leaving 13 bases between them. CDR3 length equals 14 residues. Germline CDR1 is MDHEN and CDR2 is SYDVKM. CDR3 DNA sequence: TGTGCCAGCACCCGGCATTCCGTCACAGATACGCAGTATTTT. Its protein product is CASTRHSVTDTQYF.

The chain combines TRBV7-9 with TRBJ1-3; D gene ambiguous. The ends were cut back, 1 base at V and 8 bases at J, with 9 bases in the middle. Germline V CDR1 and CDR2: SEHNR, FQNEAQ (reference sequence). The CDR3 sequence is 13 residues long. As DNA, the CDR3 is TGTGCCAGCAGCTTAGTGGGCTCGGACACCATATATTTT. It codes for CASSLVGSDTIYF.

This clone has only one observation. V and J are TRBV4-1 and TRBJ2-1; 9 positions agree with TRBD2. The CDR3 has 18 amino acids. The germline V gene encodes CDR1 MGHRA and CDR2 YSYEKL. The ends lost 4 bases at V and 1 base at J; junction bases unmatched: 11. CDR3 sequence reads: CASSPRPEREASYNEQFF. The CDR3 bases are TGCGCCAGCAGCCCACGACCCGAGCGGGAGGCTTCCTACAATGAGCAGTTCTTC.

This chain joins TRBV18 and TRBJ2-1; D is perhaps TRBD1 (6 bases). The germline V gene has CDR1 KGHSH and CDR2 LQKENI. Trimming left V 3 bases short and J 1 base short, with 10 bases between. The length of the CDR3 is 15 residues. The CDR3 coding sequence is TGTGCCAGCTCACCGGCCCAGGGGTCCTACAATGAGCAGTTCTTC. Amino acid sequence: CASSPAQGSYNEQFF.

This sequence joins TRBV27 and TRBJ2-3, with D unclear. The CDR3 runs 14 residues. The germline V gene has CDR1 MNHEY and CDR2 SMNVEV (reference sequence). The V end was cut by 4 bases, the J end by 2 bases, with 10 bases between. Written as DNA, the CDR3 is TGTGCCAGCAGTTCGTTTCTTCTCACAGATACGCAGTATTTT. Amino acid sequence: CASSSFLLTDTQYF.

On this clone itself: In the same sample, other DNA sequences code for this CDR3. V gene TRBV19 combines with J gene TRBJ2-7; D ambiguous. V lost 6 bases and J lost 1, with 4 bases in between. Looked up from germline, CDR1 is LNHDA and CDR2 is SQIVND (reference sequence). The length of the CDR3 is 11 residues. The CDR3 region is CASRSSYEQYF. Here the CDR3 DNA reads TGTGCCAGTAGAAGTTCCTACGAGCAGTACTTC.

The V call is TRBV5-1, the J call TRBJ2-7, with 8 positions matching TRBD2. The germline gives CDR1 SGHRS, CDR2 YFSETQ. V was clipped by 1 base and J by 3 bases; unmatched bases: 3. The CDR3 contains 14 residues. DNA for the CDR3: TGCGCCAGCAGCTTGCCCCGGGGGGGCTACGAGCAGTACTTC. It is translated as CASSLPRGGYEQYF. Based on the CDR3 plus reference TRBV5-1 and TRBJ2-7, the full variable domain is KAGVTQTPRYLIKTRGQQVTLSCSPISGHRSVSWYQQTPGQGLQFLFEYFSETQRNKGNFPGRFSGRQFSNSRSEMNVSTLELGDSALYLCASSLPRGGYEQYFGPGTRLTVT.

This chain links TRBV30 with TRBJ1-5; tentatively, D is TRBD1 (5 bases). This CDR3 has 15 amino acids. Trimming stripped 0 bases from V and 7 bases from J, with 16 bases between. From germline, CDR1 is GTSNPN and CDR2 SVGIG (reference sequence). CDR3 nucleotide sequence: TGTGCCTGGAGTGTACAAGGGGTCCTTAGGCAGCCCCAGCATTTT. This encodes CAWSVQGVLRQPQHF.

The chain recombines TRBV19 with TRBJ2-5, with 7 bases matching TRBD2. Trimming removed 3 bases from V and 2 bases from J; junction bases left unmatched: 3. Germline values: CDR1 LNHDA, CDR2 SQIVND (reference sequence). The CDR3 runs to 14 residues. The CDR3 coding sequence is TGTGCCAGTAGTATGGGGGGGGTACAAGAGACCCAGTACTTC. Residues: CASSMGGVQETQYF. Filled out from reference TRBV19 and TRBJ2-5, the complete variable domain reads DGGITQSPKYLFRKEGQNVTLSCEQNLNHDAMYWYRQDPGQGLRLIYYSQIVNDFQKGDIAEGYSVSREKKESFPLTVTSAQKNPTAFYLCASSMGGVQETQYFGPGTRLLVL.

The chain is built from TRBV29-1 and TRBJ1-1, with unresolved D. Trimming left V 3 bases short and J 2 bases short, with 10 bases between. The CDR3 runs 13 residues. Germline-derived CDR1 and CDR2 are SQVTM and ANQGSEA. The CDR3 DNA sequence: TGCAGCGTTGATGGCAGGTTCAACACTGAAGCTTTCTTT. It yields the protein CSVDGRFNTEAFF.

This chain connects TRBV5-4 to TRBJ2-1; D is ambiguous. Between the trimmed V and J ends, which lost 2 bases and 2 bases, there was a span of 8 bases. Germline loops: CDR1 SGHNT, CDR2 YYREEE (reference sequence). The CDR3 consists of 14 residues. CDR3 nucleotide sequence: TGTGCCAGCAGCTTAGACCCGGCCTACAATGAGCAGTTCTTC. Amino acid sequence: CASSLDPAYNEQFF.

The rearrangement joins TRBV7-6 to TRBJ2-1, with D tentatively TRBD2 (7 bases). The CDR3 sequence is 15 residues long. The germline V and J ends were trimmed by 4 bases and 9 bases, with 19 bases remaining between them. In germline, CDR1 is SGHVS, CDR2 FNYEAQ. The CDR3 loop is CASSSTPSGGGEQFF. CDR3 bases: TGTGCCAGCAGCTCAACGCCTAGCGGAGGGGGTGAGCAGTTCTTC.

The chain is built from TRBV5-1 and TRBJ1-3; 8 bases map to TRBD1. Germline values: CDR1 SGHRS, CDR2 YFSETQ. The V and J ends lost 3 bases and 2 bases, in that order; junction bases with no gene match: 4. The CDR3 spans 15 residues. As DNA, the CDR3 is TGCGCCAGCAGCTGGGAGGGACAGGCTGGAAACACCATATATTTT. Residues: CASSWEGQAGNTIYF. The whole variable domain, filled in from reference TRBV5-1 and TRBJ1-3, reads KAGVTQTPRYLIKTRGQQVTLSCSPISGHRSVSWYQQTPGQGLQFLFEYFSETQRNKGNFPGRFSGRQFSNSRSEMNVSTLELGDSALYLCASSWEGQAGNTIYFGEGSWLTVV.

A single count supports this clone. The rearrangement joins TRBV18 to TRBJ1-4; D is ambiguous. The germline CDR1 and CDR2 sequences are KGHSH and LQKENI. The CDR3 has 17 amino acids. V was pared by 0 bases and J by 0 bases, with 11 bases between. CDR3 in DNA: TGTGCCAGCTCACCACCTGGCTTTTCGGCAACTAATGAAAAACTGTTTTTT. It codes for CASSPPGFSATNEKLFF.

The chain combines TRBV5-6 with TRBJ2-6; TRBD1 matches 7 bases. The CDR3 sequence is 15 residues long. Trimming cost V 4 bases and J 4 bases; bases outside gene matches: 5. Germline V gene data show CDR1 as SGHDT and CDR2 as YYEEEE. In DNA, the CDR3 is TGTGCCAGCAGCATCGGACAGGTCGGGGCCAACGTCCTGACTTTC. The encoded protein is CASSIGQVGANVLTF.

The sample holds a few counts of this clone. V and J are TRBV28 and TRBJ2-1; the match to TRBD1 covers 8 bases. Trimming at V came to 6 bases and at J to 0 bases, leaving 4 bases not matched to a gene. Per germline, CDR1 MDHEN and CDR2 SYDVKM. This CDR3 has 15 amino acids. CDR3 in DNA: TGTGCCAGCAGGGGGACAGGTAGCTCCTACAATGAGCAGTTCTTC. Its protein is CASRGTGSSYNEQFF. Combining the CDR3 with reference TRBV28 and TRBJ2-1 gives the whole variable domain DVKVTQSSRYLVKRTGEKVFLECVQDMDHENMFWYRQDPGLGLRLIYFSYDVKMKEKGDIPEGYSVSREKKERFSLILESASTNQTSMYLCASRGTGSSYNEQFFGPGTRLTVL.

Worth noting for this clone: In the same sample, other DNA sequences code for this CDR3. The chain is built from TRBV5-1 and TRBJ1-1, with 7 bases that match TRBD1. With V trimmed by 1 base and J by 4 bases, 4 bases remained unmatched. Germline-derived CDR1 and CDR2 are SGHRS and YFSETQ. The CDR3 is made up of 14 amino acids. The CDR3 protein is CASSLPAGGTEAFF. The CDR3, as DNA: TGCGCCAGCAGCTTGCCGGCAGGGGGCACTGAAGCTTTCTTT.

This chain joins TRBV5-1 and TRBJ2-1, with D tentatively TRBD1 or TRBD2 (5 bases each). V was shortened by 0 bases and J by 7 bases, with 11 bases between the two germline ends. The germline gives CDR1 SGHRS, CDR2 YFSETQ. This CDR3 has 14 amino acids. The CDR3 bases are TGCGCCAGCAGCTTGGGAGGGACGGAGAATGAGCAGTTCTTC. This gives the protein CASSLGGTENEQFF.

This sequence joins TRBV30 and TRBJ1-6; no clear D. Trimming cost V 4 bases and J 5 bases, with 9 bases left between them. Germline assignment: CDR1 GTSNPN and CDR2 SVGIG (reference sequence). The CDR3 loop spans 13 amino acids. CDR3: CAWNSGNNSPLHF. In nucleotides, the CDR3 is TGTGCCTGGAACTCAGGAAATAATTCACCCCTCCACTTT.

The CDR3 sequence: CASATGANTEAFF. The CDR3 DNA sequence: TGCGCCAGCGCCACGGGAGCAAACACTGAAGCTTTCTTT. This sequence joins TRBV5-1 and TRBJ1-1; D gene uncertain. Germline CDR1 reads SGHRS; CDR2 reads YFSETQ. This CDR3 comprises 13 residues. The V gene lost 7 bases and the J gene lost 2 bases, with 12 bases spanning the gap. The variable domain in full, with the rest retrieved from reference TRBV5-1 and TRBJ1-1, is KAGVTQTPRYLIKTRGQQVTLSCSPISGHRSVSWYQQTPGQGLQFLFEYFSETQRNKGNFPGRFSGRQFSNSRSEMNVSTLELGDSALYLCASATGANTEAFFGQGTRLTVV.

This clone has just a few counts. The V call is TRBV4-1, the J call TRBJ1-1; TRBD1 might be the D (6 bases). The CDR3 loop spans 14 amino acids. Looked up from germline, CDR1 is MGHRA and CDR2 is YSYEKL. V lost 1 base, J lost 6 bases, and 12 bases lay in between. CDR3 bases: TGCGCCAGCAGCCAAGGGGGGGCTTACGCTGAAGCTTTCTTT. Translation: CASSQGGAYAEAFF.

The rearrangement joins TRBV5-5 to TRBJ1-5; TRBD1 matches at 11 bases. Trimming took 4 bases from V and 6 from J; bases not matched to a gene: 9. The CDR3 has 16 residues. Germline assignment: CDR1 SGHKS and CDR2 YYEKEE (reference sequence). In nucleotides, the CDR3 is TGTGCCAGCAGCCCTGGACAGGGGGCGCCGGGTCAGCCCCAGCATTTT. This sequence encodes CASSPGQGAPGQPQHF.